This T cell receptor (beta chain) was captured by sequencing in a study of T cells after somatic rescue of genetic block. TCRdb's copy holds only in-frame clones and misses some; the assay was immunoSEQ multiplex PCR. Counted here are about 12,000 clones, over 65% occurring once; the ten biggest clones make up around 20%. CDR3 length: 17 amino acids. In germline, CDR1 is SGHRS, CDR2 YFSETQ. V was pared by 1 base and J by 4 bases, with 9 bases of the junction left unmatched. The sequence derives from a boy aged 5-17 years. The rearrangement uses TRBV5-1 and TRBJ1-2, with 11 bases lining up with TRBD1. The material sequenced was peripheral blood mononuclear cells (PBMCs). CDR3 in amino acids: CASSLPPGQGAGYGYTF. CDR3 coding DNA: TGCGCCAGCAGCTTGCCACCTGGACAGGGGGCGGGCTATGGCTACACCTTC.